The T cell receptor beta chain described here comes from a study of CD8 T cells in ankylosing spondylitis. The germline gives CDR1 DFQATT, CDR2 SNEGSKA (reference sequence). The CDR3 is 17 residues long. The V gene end was trimmed by 6 bases and the J gene end by 0 bases; junction bases not matched to a gene: 10. Findings of the study overall: From matched ankylosing spondylitis synovial fluid, disease-linked clones were reportedly recovered at significantly enriched levels. Researchers report that disease-linked clones proved CD8+ and relatively rare in peripheral blood. One TCR beta motif, made up of 7 or 8 highly homologous variants, appeared characteristic of ankylosing spondylitis blood.

About this clonotype: Its antigen remains unidentified.

In making TCR beta libraries, quantitative 5'-RACE with molecular barcodes was used. TCRdb passed the 5' RACE reads through MiXCR, listing each CDR3 protein once. The data contain fewer than 200,000 distinct CDR3 sequences, about 20% of them seen just once; the ten biggest clones take up more than 3.5%. Input material: blood, either unsorted or a sorted T cell fraction (not recorded which). The rearrangement uses TRBV20-1 and TRBJ2-3; 12 bases match TRBD2. The TCR was taken from a male donor under 30 with ankylosing spondylitis or in good health (not recorded which). The CDR3 reads CSASETSGGTSTDTQYF. The CDR3 DNA reads TGCAGTGCGTCAGAGACTAGCGGGGGTACTAGCACAGATACGCAGTATTTT.